The clone carrying this TCR beta chain was seen at least ten times. What it binds is not known. This record comes from a study of spatial heterogeneity in lung cancer. Turning to the study itself: Sequence detection consistently recorded a greater number of beta-chain than alpha-chain sequences. Study-wide results and caveats: Mutation counts in tumors were tracked by counts of expanded intratumoral alpha and beta TCRs. Approximately 7.1% of tumor T cells for alpha chains and 13% for beta chains were estimated to be covered.

Germline CDR1 reads SGHDT; CDR2 reads YYEEEE. The CDR3 sequence is 15 residues long. V lost 3 bases to trimming and J lost 0 bases, with 11 bases between them. TCR cDNA molecules were tagged individually, and each one carried a unique molecular identifier. TCRdb recomputed calls from the 5' RACE reads with MiXCR, one row per CDR3 protein. This table has 20,000 to 30,000 distinct CDR3 sequences, roughly 8.6% appearing once. Time point described: sample taken at primary tumor resection. Sequencing of whole RNA from tumor, nontumor lung or frozen PBMC involved no sorting. This TCR came from a male donor with early-stage non-small cell lung cancer. The starting material was lung tumor tissue, obtained at surgery. The rearrangement links TRBV5-6 to TRBJ2-3; D ambiguous. For the CDR3, the DNA is TGTGCCAGCAGCTGGTGGGCTACTAGCACAGATACGCAGTATTTT. This gives the protein CASSWWATSTDTQYF.